Below, one TCR beta chain is given with its context. Its antigen is unidentified. Per individual sample, total RNA of at least 5 micrograms was extracted. It was with a sample-barcoded 5' primer and a J-beta primer mix that a second PCR of roughly 7 to 11 cycles was run. In TCRdb, the 5' RACE reads were re-called with MiXCR into one record per CDR3 protein. The data contain fewer than 600,000 distinct CDR3 sequences, about 27% of them seen just once; the ten biggest clones take up about 3.3%. These data belong to a study of blood T cells in healthy people across ages. Findings of the study overall: Roughly linear age-related decline in beta diversity appeared, significant by age about 40.

The CDR3 runs to 15 residues. The V end lost 4 bases, the J end lost 3 bases, and 16 bases lay between the germline ends. Germline V lookup: CDR1 MGHDK, CDR2 SYGVNS. Separately, the same data were catalogued under a study of T cells of mothers and their children.

Specimen: blood. This receptor was identified in a boy between 2 and 15 years old in good health. The chain is built from TRBV25-1 and TRBJ2-7; tentatively, D is TRBD1 (5 bases). The CDR3 loop reads CASSGPQGNFYEQYF. The CDR3 DNA reads TGTGCCAGCAGTGGGCCTCAGGGAAATTTCTACGAGCAGTACTTC.